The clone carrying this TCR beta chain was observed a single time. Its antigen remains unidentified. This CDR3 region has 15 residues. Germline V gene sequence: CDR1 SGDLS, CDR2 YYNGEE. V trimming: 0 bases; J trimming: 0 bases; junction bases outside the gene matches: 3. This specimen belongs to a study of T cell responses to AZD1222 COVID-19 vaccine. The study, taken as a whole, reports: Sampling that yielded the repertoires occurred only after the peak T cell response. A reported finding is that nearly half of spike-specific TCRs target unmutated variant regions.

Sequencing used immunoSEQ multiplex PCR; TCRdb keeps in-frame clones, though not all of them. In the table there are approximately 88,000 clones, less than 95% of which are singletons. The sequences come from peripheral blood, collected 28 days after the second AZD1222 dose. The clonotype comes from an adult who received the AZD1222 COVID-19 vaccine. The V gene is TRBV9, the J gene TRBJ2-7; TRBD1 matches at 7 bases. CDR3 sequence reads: CASSVADRYSYEQYF. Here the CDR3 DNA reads TGTGCCAGCAGCGTAGCGGACAGGTACTCCTACGAGCAGTACTTC.